This TCR beta chain originates from a study of CD8 T cells in ankylosing spondylitis. As regards this clonotype: Its antigen is unknown.

General study points: Seven to nine highly homologous variants formed a TCR beta motif that appeared characteristic of ankylosing spondylitis blood.

TCRdb ran MiXCR on the 5' RACE reads and lists one entry per CDR3 protein. The table has almost 400,000 distinct CDR3 sequences, more than 20% seen once. Germline V gene sequence: CDR1 MNHEY, CDR2 SVGEGT. This CDR3 is 17 amino acids long. Trimming took off 2 bases at V and 0 bases at J, with 14 bases between the two ends. The source of this sequence is a male donor with ankylosing spondylitis. Specimen: blood, either unsorted or a sorted T cell fraction (not recorded which). The chain links TRBV6-2 or TRBV6-3 to TRBJ2-1; a weak D match, TRBD2 (5 bases). The DNA of the CDR3 is TGTGCCAGCAGTTACACCGGCGGGTTGAGCTCCTACAATGAGCAGTTCTTC. Translating gives CASSYTGGLSSYNEQFF.